This T cell receptor beta chain stems from a study of identical twins. Study results and caveats: Possibly, invariant MAIT and iNKT cells partly confounded zero-insertion analyses. Twin sharing of out-of-frame TCR alpha was underestimated by models in monozygotic pairs. The study based its conclusions on cross-sectional statistical analysis and did not follow the same donors.

Germline V gives CDR1 SGHRS, CDR2 YFSETQ. V gave up 1 base and J gave up 4 bases; unmatched junction bases: 9. The CDR3 is made up of 16 amino acids. Remarks on this clonotype: What it binds is not known.

Template switching added a universal primer site; cDNA carried unique molecular identifiers. Each CDR3 protein is one row after TCRdb ran MiXCR on the 5' RACE reads. Seen here are 1.5 million to 2 million distinct CDR3 sequences, roughly a third observed once, and the top ten hold less than 0.35%. This chain joins TRBV5-1 and TRBJ2-3, with 7 bases identical to TRBD2. Sample: cord blood. The receptor's source is a newborn girl in good health. The CDR3 reads CASSLKAGLRADTQYF. CDR3 nucleotide sequence: TGCGCCAGCAGCTTGAAGGCGGGACTAAGAGCAGATACGCAGTATTTT.